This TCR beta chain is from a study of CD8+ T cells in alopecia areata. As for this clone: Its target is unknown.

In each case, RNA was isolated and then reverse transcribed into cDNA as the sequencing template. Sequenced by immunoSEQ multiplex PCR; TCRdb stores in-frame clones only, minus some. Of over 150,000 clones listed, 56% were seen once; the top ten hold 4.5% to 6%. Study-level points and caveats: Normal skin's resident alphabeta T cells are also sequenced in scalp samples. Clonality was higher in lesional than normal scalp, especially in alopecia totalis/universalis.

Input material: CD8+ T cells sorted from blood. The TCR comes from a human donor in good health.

As DNA, the CDR3 is TGTGCCTGGGACCGCCGCTCCTACAATGAGCAGTTCTTC. It codes for CAWDRRSYNEQFF. The gene calls are TRBV30 and TRBJ2-1, with D uncertain. Germline V gene data show CDR1 as GTSNPN and CDR2 as SVGIG (reference sequence). This CDR3 region has 13 residues. Trimming took 5 bases from V and 0 from J, leaving 8 bases between them.